A selection of T cell receptor beta chains follows, all from one sample in a study of blood T cell repertoires in COVID-19. The repertoire was sequenced with immunoSEQ multiplex PCR; TCRdb's copy has only in-frame clones and lacks some. Among about 300,000 clones, roughly 89% were seen once, and the ten largest hold roughly 4.8%. The sample was peripheral blood. All receptors come from a middle-aged man with acute or convalescent COVID-19. Each CDR3 is given with its conserved first and last residue. Each record gives: clone size, J gene, D gene, V gene, CDR3 protein, CDR3 DNA. A D gene is named only where the DNA matches it firmly. The size field is filled for only some rows; it gives once, few, many or a size class.

NA	TRBJ1-3	NA	TRBV5-4	CASSLPSGNTIYF	TGTGCCAGCAGCTTGCCTTCTGGAAACACCATATATTTT
NA	TRBJ2-1	TRBD2	TRBV7-8	CASSLRTRYNEQFF	TGTGCCAGCAGCTTAAGGACTAGGTACAATGAGCAGTTCTTC
NA	TRBJ1-1	TRBD1	TRBV6-6	CASSTQGAGNTEAFF	TGTGCCAGCAGTACCCAGGGGGCTGGGAACACTGAAGCTTTCTTT
once	TRBJ1-1	NA	TRBV5-1	CASSLDTNTEAFF	TGCGCCAGCAGCTTAGATACAAACACTGAAGCTTTCTTT
NA	TRBJ2-1	NA	TRBV5-1	CASSLDRALLF	TGCGCCAGCAGCTTGGACAGGGCATTGCTCTTC
NA	TRBJ2-1	NA	TRBV5-1	CASSSTGSSYNEQFF	TGCGCCAGCAGCTCGACGGGAAGCTCCTACAATGAGCAGTTCTTC
NA	TRBJ2-7	NA	TRBV12-3/TRBV12-4	CASSPLGGGQYF	TGTGCCAGCAGTCCCCTCGGGGGAGGGCAGTACTTC
NA	TRBJ1-2	TRBD1	TRBV19	CASSGDRVDYTF	TGTGCCAGTAGTGGGGACAGGGTAGACTACACCTTC
once	TRBJ1-3	NA	TRBV5-1	CASSLDSGGVDTIYF	TGCGCCAGCAGCTTGGACTCGGGGGGCGTGGACACCATATATTTT
NA	TRBJ1-2	TRBD1	TRBV3-1/TRBV3-2	CASSLKQGNGYTF	TGTGCCAGCAGCTTGAAACAGGGGAATGGCTACACCTTC
NA	TRBJ2-7	TRBD2	TRBV10-2	CASSDQGTREYEQYF	TGCGCCAGCAGTGATCAAGGGACTAGGGAATACGAGCAGTACTTC
once	TRBJ2-1	TRBD2	TRBV9	CASSVVGSGGPIYNEQFF	TGTGCCAGCAGCGTAGTGGGTAGCGGGGGGCCAATCTACAATGAGCAGTTCTTC
NA	TRBJ1-2	NA	TRBV6-1	CASSEWLNGYTF	TGTGCCAGCAGTGAATGGCTGAATGGCTACACCTTC
NA	TRBJ2-1	TRBD2	TRBV24-1	CATSDLKTSGGASYNEQFF	TGTGCCACCAGTGATTTGAAGACTAGCGGGGGGGCATCCTACAATGAGCAGTTCTTC
NA	TRBJ2-1	NA	TRBV9	CASSARVFNEQFF	TGTGCCAGCAGCGCCCGGGTGTTCAATGAGCAGTTCTTC
NA	TRBJ1-1	NA	TRBV7-9	CASSFLGGTEAFF	TGTGCCAGCAGCTTCCTAGGAGGGACTGAAGCTTTCTTT
NA	TRBJ1-6	NA	TRBV2	CASREPRTENSPLHF	TGTGCCAGCAGAGAACCTCGGACAGAGAATTCACCCCTCCACTTT
NA	TRBJ1-5	TRBD1	TRBV20-1	CSASGGRGQNQPQHF	TGCAGTGCTAGTGGGGGCAGGGGGCAAAATCAGCCCCAGCATTTT
NA	TRBJ1-2	NA	TRBV2	CASSEALLGDGYTF	TGTGCCAGCAGTGAAGCGCTTCTAGGGGATGGCTACACCTTC
NA	TRBJ1-2	TRBD1	TRBV10-3	CAMSRTGANYGYTF	TGTGCCATGTCTCGGACAGGAGCTAACTATGGCTACACCTTC
NA	TRBJ1-5	NA	TRBV30	CAWSDQRELYSGQPQHF	TGTGCCTGGAGTGACCAAAGGGAGTTGTATTCCGGTCAGCCCCAGCATTTT
NA	TRBJ2-5	NA	TRBV5-4	CASSLAVQGMKTQYF	TGTGCCAGCAGCTTGGCCGTTCAGGGGATGAAGACCCAGTACTTC
NA	TRBJ1-1	NA	TRBV5-1	CASRREDTEAFF	TGCGCCAGCAGACGTGAGGACACTGAAGCTTTCTTT
NA	TRBJ2-2	NA	TRBV15	CATSRESRGTGELFF	TGTGCCACCAGCAGAGAAAGTCGCGGTACCGGGGAGCTGTTTTTT
NA	TRBJ2-1	TRBD2	TRBV5-1	CASSPGTSGPQYNEQFF	TGCGCCAGCAGCCCCGGGACTAGCGGGCCCCAGTACAATGAGCAGTTCTTC
once	TRBJ1-1	TRBD1	TRBV5-4	CASSLAYDRGPVAFF	TGTGCCAGCAGCTTGGCGTATGACAGGGGGCCTGTAGCTTTCTTT
NA	TRBJ1-1	NA	TRBV6-5	CASSYFAGMNTEAFF	TGTGCCAGCAGTTATTTCGCGGGCATGAACACTGAAGCTTTCTTT
few	TRBJ2-7	NA	TRBV5-6	CASSIDRLSYEQYF	TGTGCCAGCAGCATCGACAGACTTTCCTACGAGCAGTACTTC
NA	TRBJ1-2	TRBD1	TRBV5-1	CASSLETGAYGYTF	TGCGCCAGCAGCTTGGAGACAGGGGCTTATGGCTACACCTTC
once	TRBJ2-7	NA	TRBV20-1	CSATGDMGQYF	TGCAGTGCTACAGGGGATATGGGGCAGTACTTC
NA	TRBJ1-1	NA	TRBV5-6	CASSREWNTEAFF	TGTGCCAGCAGCAGGGAGTGGAACACTGAAGCTTTCTTT
NA	TRBJ2-1	TRBD2	TRBV7-9	CASSLALAGTYNEQFF	TGTGCCAGCAGCTTAGCACTAGCGGGGACGTACAATGAGCAGTTCTTC